The 5 T cell receptor beta chains below come from one sample, sequenced in a study of cytomegalovirus exposure and HLA in healthy donors. Assay: immunoSEQ multiplex PCR; the TCRdb copy retains only in-frame clones and omits some. The profile shows about 73,000 clones, around 90% of them singletons. Sample: PBMCs. The source of these receptors is a woman in her late teens or twenties in good health and CMV-seropositive.

The rearrangement joins TRBV19 to TRBJ1-6; a possible D gene is TRBD1 (5 bases). The CDR3 runs to 18 residues. Germline V gives CDR1 LNHDA, CDR2 SQIVND (reference sequence). The germline V and J ends were trimmed by 3 bases and 10 bases, with 25 bases remaining between them. The CDR3 region is CASSMTSLPGSFESPLHF. CDR3 DNA: TGTGCCAGTAGTATGACTTCCCTGCCAGGGTCCTTTGAATCACCCCTCCACTTT.

This chain joins TRBV7-2 and TRBJ2-5; 12 bases match TRBD2. The CDR3 is made up of 19 amino acids. The germline V gene encodes CDR1 SGHTA and CDR2 FQGNSA. V was pared by 3 bases and J by 1 base, with 12 bases of the junction left unmatched. The CDR3 DNA is TGTGCCAGCAGCTTGGTGGGCCGAACTAGCGGGGGGAGCCAAGAGACCCAGTACTTC. Its protein is CASSLVGRTSGGSQETQYF.

The rearrangement joins TRBV6-1 to TRBJ1-3; TRBD1 might be the D (5 bases). Germline lookup yields CDR1 MNHNS and CDR2 SASEGT. V lost 3 bases and J 4 bases, leaving 10 bases between the germline ends. The CDR3 runs to 14 residues. DNA of the CDR3: TGTGCCAGCAGTGACAGGGTTCCAGGAAACACCATATATTTT. Protein sequence: CASSDRVPGNTIYF.

The V call is TRBV4-2, the J call TRBJ1-3; TRBD1 aligns across 10 bases. J lost 2 bases, V lost 1 base, and 2 bases had no gene match. Germline V gene sequence: CDR1 LGHNA, CDR2 YNFKEQ. This CDR3 is built from 16 residues. The CDR3 sequence is CASSQVGQGAGNTIYF. CDR3 DNA: TGTGCCAGCAGCCAAGTAGGACAGGGGGCTGGAAACACCATATATTTT.

The chain is built from TRBV4-1 and TRBJ2-3; the match to TRBD1 covers 7 bases. The germline V gene has CDR1 MGHRA and CDR2 YSYEKL. Trimming cost V 0 bases and J 2 bases; bases outside gene matches: 5. The CDR3 length is 16 residues. In DNA, the CDR3 is TGCGCCAGCAGCCAAGATAGACAGGGAGCCACAGATACGCAGTATTTT. It yields the protein CASSQDRQGATDTQYF.